Reported below is one TCR beta chain. This clonotype was detected ten times or more. What this receptor recognizes is not known. No much larger clone exists at a distance of one base, and base qualities are not known. Ficoll-Paque density gradient centrifugation was used to isolate PBMCs. Sequencing took place on an Illumina NovaSeq 6000. TCRalpha and TCRbeta cDNA libraries were constructed by 5'RACE with constant-segment primers, with sample barcodes and unique molecular identifiers being introduced. Trizol reagent was used to extract RNA from every sample. Library amplification was performed in two PCR steps, and a second sample barcode and Illumina TruSeq adapters were introduced in the second step. The libraries were sequenced on an Illumina NovaSeq using 2 x 150 bp paired-end reads. Under the source paper's analysis protocol: With migec v1.2.7, reads were demultiplexed and then collapsed into UMI-guided consensus sequences. Using mixcr v2.1.11, the UMI consensuses were aligned to TRA and TRB V and J templates and assembled into clonotypes. Expanded or contracted clonotypes were those called significant by both edgeR and NoisET, with noise models trained on biological replicates. For edgeR calls, the cutoffs were a false discovery rate-adjusted p below 0.01 and a log2 fold-change threshold of 1. As an exploratory analysis of dynamics, max-normalized trajectories of the 1000 most abundant clonotypes were examined with PCA combined with hierarchical clustering. Each responding clone was given a CD4 or CD8 phenotype based on the CD4+ and CD8+ repertoires, which had been sequenced separately. The public sequencing data were trimmed at Q25 with fastp and processed into clonotypes with MiXCR by TCRdb, which kept only in-frame beta chains. Each record represents a unique CDR3 protein, reported with the most common genes and DNA among its rows. The V and J calls here are based on TCRdb, not the publication. For this sample the table gives 250,000 to 300,000 distinct CDR3 sequences, of which roughly 8% were detected only once. The top ten clonotypes cover under 25% of the sample.

V is pared back by 3 bases and J by 2 bases, with 13 bases lying between the germline termini. According to the germline V gene (reference sequence), CDR1 reads DFQATT and CDR2 reads SNEGSKA. The CDR3, from cysteine to phenylalanine, totals 14 residues. The only DNA kept is the CDR3, 42 bases in frame from the first base. The data were obtained in a study of T-cell memory formation after mild COVID-19 (dated by TCRdb to 2020 to 2022). Context from the whole study: Most TCR sequence clusters were specific to one of the two donors. In a couple of donors, T-cell clones that expanded and contracted after mild COVID-19 were tracked by sequencing TCRalpha and TCRbeta repertoires over time. The cohort was made up of two young adult volunteers, one female and one male, who were previously healthy. Overall study outcomes, separate from this receptor: Clones that contracted from day 15 to 85 showed balanced CD4/CD8 phenotypes, whereas a second wave of clones that expanded from day 15 to 37 leaned towards CD4+. Only a couple of mild cases were covered by the study, and larger cohorts that include severe cases with pre-infection samples were considered necessary. SARS-CoV-2 specificity was not confirmed for the second-wave clones peaking on day 37. Contracting CD4+ clones appeared mostly in the CM and EM memory subsets, whereas CD8+ clones were enriched in EMRA. Some responding clones were found in pre-infection memory, which suggests that pre-existing cross-reactive memory T cells took part in the SARS-CoV-2 response.

Sequencing input: PBMCs or a T cell subset sorted from them (not recorded which). The rearranged segments are TRBV20-1 and TRBJ2-5; the D segment could be TRBD2, given 6 matching bases. The sequence was obtained from a man in his late teens or twenties who had mild COVID-19 (a few samples of this study predate the infection). The sample titles of this study are shuffled in the database, so cell type and time point are left out; the donor was told from shared clones. In nucleotide form, the sequence is TGCAGTGCTAGGTCCGGGAGTCCACAAGAGACCCAGTACTTC. Translated, it gives CSARSGSPQETQYF.